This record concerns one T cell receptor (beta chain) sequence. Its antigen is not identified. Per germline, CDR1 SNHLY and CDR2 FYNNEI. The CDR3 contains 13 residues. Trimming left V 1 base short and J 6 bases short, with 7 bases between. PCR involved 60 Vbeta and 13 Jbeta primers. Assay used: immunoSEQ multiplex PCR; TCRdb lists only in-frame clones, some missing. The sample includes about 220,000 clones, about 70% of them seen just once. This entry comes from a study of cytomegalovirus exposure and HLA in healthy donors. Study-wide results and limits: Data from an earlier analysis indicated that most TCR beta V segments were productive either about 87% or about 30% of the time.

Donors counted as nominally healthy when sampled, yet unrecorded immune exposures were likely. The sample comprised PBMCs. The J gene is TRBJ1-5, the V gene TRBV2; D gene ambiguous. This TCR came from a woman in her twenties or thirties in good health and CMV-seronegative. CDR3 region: CASSEGRLQPQHF. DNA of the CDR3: TGTGCCAGCAGTGAAGGGCGACTTCAGCCCCAGCATTTT.